This T cell receptor (beta chain) is from a study of cytomegalovirus exposure and HLA in healthy donors (dated by TCRdb to 2017 to 2019). Concerning the study at large: An earlier analysis of about 530 of the donors reported 276 Gb of sequence data and 95 million to 130 million unique TCR beta sequences obtained from roughly 170 million T cells. The genetic ancestry cluster associated with self-reported Caucasian donors included approximately 85% of the roughly 400 genotyped donors. In an earlier analysis of 550 to 700 of the donors, high-throughput TCR beta sequencing was used to judge whether each TCR beta V gene segment behaved as functional or pseudogenic. Every repertoire in the discovery cohort had been generated on one and the same sequencing platform. Donor age, sex, ethnicity and CMV serostatus were compiled alongside the repertoire data. Genome-wide SNP genotypes for about 65% of the 666 donors were used in a later genetic analysis, which treated that subset as a discovery cohort. Across 300 to 400 genotyped donors of the cohort, an average of roughly 250,000 unique TCR beta nucleotide sequences per donor were sequenced, and roughly a sixth of those sequences were non-productive. Both class I and class II loci were covered by HLA typing, at four-digit resolution. Roughly 5 DR-DQ haplotypes were handled as single units for association and clustering, since linkage in the cohort was strong. The number of donors typed differed by locus, with roughly 620-630 for A, B, C, DRB1 and DQB1, more than 500 for DQA1, 606 for DPA1, and some 440 for DPB1. The study combined high-throughput TCR immunosequencing, statistical association of individual TCRs with disease status, and machine learning to predict cytomegalovirus infection status. A later analysis re-analyzed previously published TCR beta repertoires from about 730 donors and added high-resolution HLA genotyping to study TCR occurrence patterns. The T cell repertoires of under 700 subjects were profiled by immunosequencing and related to cytomegalovirus serostatus. Approximately 300 gigabases of sequencing data and roughly 80 million unique TCR sequences made up an early release that covered around 640 HLA-typed donors. The study was designed to test whether signatures of past pathogen exposure could be identified by cataloging public T cell receptors. Along with the roughly 670-subject first cohort, a separate validation cohort of over 90 different subjects was used. The later analysis used no new phenotypic data to find candidate immune exposures, relying instead on TCR beta sequences and their occurrence across donors. General study outcomes and caveats: In a later analysis, HLA-associated TCR beta chains showed more clonal expansion and lower generation probabilities than non-associated chains that were equally common. Because counts were too low, about 18 rarely observed V segments, including chromosome 9 orphons, were excluded from the earlier analysis of 587 of the donors. In an earlier analysis of approximately 590 of the donors, most TCR beta V segments appeared in productive rearrangements about 87% or about 30% of the time, broadly matching IMGT annotations. According to a later analysis, TCR association rates differed among HLA loci, with DRB1 alleles showing the most associated TCRs and HLA-C alleles showing the fewest. Linkage disequilibrium might explain the correlated functional status among segregating V segments, but an unknown experimental factor could not be excluded. In a later analysis, some 18,000 TCR beta sequences were associated with specific HLA alleles at a false discovery rate of 0.05. The study gave a list of some 150 TCR beta chains associated with cytomegalovirus. The 87-base-pair reads could not distinguish some IMGT-functional V segments, including TRBV6-2 and TRBV6-3, so those segments were excluded. While some public TCRs were present in many individuals, most TCR sequences turned up only very rarely across donors. Three of the identified cytomegalovirus-associated TCR beta chains were confirmed in vitro to be specific for cytomegalovirus antigens. Cytomegalovirus status was reported to be diagnosed by the classifier with high specificity and sensitivity in both the original and validation cohorts. Several of the top co-occurrence clusters appeared to be linked to parvovirus B19, influenza, CMV and Epstein-Barr virus, according to a later analysis. The authors suggested that the approach could potentially be generalized to other disease states and immunological phenotypes. A cluster of highly shared sequence variants was judged likely to represent a technical artifact of the sequencing pipeline. HLA typing was unavailable for some donors at each locus, so association tests used only the typed subset. A later genetic analysis associated a missense DCLRE1C variant with V-gene and J-gene trimming of TCR beta chains, and an independent cohort replicated the association. Roughly uniform sequencing depth across donors was assumed in presence/absence analyses, although this assumption may not hold. CMV serostatus was the only immune exposure information available for the cohort. A further reported finding was that TCR beta sequences accurately predicted the HLA-A and HLA-B alleles for most subjects in the first cohort. A later analysis found that most CMV-associated TCR beta chains appeared HLA-restricted, with HLA associations seemingly driven largely by CMV exposure. According to a later genetic analysis, donors in an Asian-associated ancestry cluster had fewer N-insertions in productive TCRs than the approximately 630-donor mean. In this cohort, only TCR beta chains were sequenced, and detectable features were limited by the absence of alpha or paired-chain data. Strong co-occurrence of HLA alleles, especially DR and DQ, made assigning TCR associations to individual alleles difficult.

Receptor amplification or capture employed the immunoSEQ multiplex PCR assay. The multiplex PCR relied on a mix of 60 forward primers for TCR Vbeta segments and 13 reverse primers for TCR Jbeta segments. A multiplex PCR assay on genomic DNA amplified the CDR3 region of rearranged TCR beta genes. On the Illumina HiSeq System, the amplified TCR beta libraries were sequenced as 87-base-pair reads. Regarding the original processing steps: In a later analysis, tens of millions of unique TCR beta chains were counted across the 500 to 850 repertoires, and approximately 11 million of these chains were shared by at least two donors. Raw reads were error-corrected and collapsed into unique sequences by a nearest-neighbor algorithm in which closely related sequences were merged to remove PCR and sequencing errors. Alignment of CDR3 sequences to IMGT reference sequences was used to assign V, D and J gene segments. For a sequence to be retained, a match of at least six nucleotides to both a V gene segment and a J gene segment was required. Rearrangements were called productive when the CDR3 lacked stop codons and stayed in frame with V and J; all others were non-productive. Following IMGT convention, CDR3 was defined as the stretch from the second conserved V-encoded cysteine up to the conserved J-encoded phenylalanine. Sequences without an unambiguous match to a single V gene segment were excluded from the earlier analysis of a few hundred of the donors. An earlier analysis of about 590 of the donors classified V segments as functional when productive rearrangements were above 56.7% and as segregating when the standard deviation between donors was above 5%. A statistical classification framework was built to diagnose cytomegalovirus status from the catalog of TCR beta chain sequences. In a later analysis, TCR nucleotide sequences were compared against IMGT/GENE-DB human TR gene sequences so that V and J genes could be assigned. The TCRdist pipeline was used in a later analysis to assign CDR3 sequences and most-parsimonious VDJ recombination scenarios. In a later analysis, each TCR beta chain was defined by its CDR3 amino acid sequence together with its V-gene family, and reads without a unique V-gene family were excluded. In a later analysis, nearly 600 highly shared, low-generation-probability nucleotide sequences were removed to address suspected cross-contamination and a sequencing artifact. A later analysis calculated a clonal expansion index for each public chain from normalized within-repertoire ranks of inferred template counts. In a later analysis, generation probabilities were computed using a VDJ recombination model fitted to out-of-frame rearrangements, and the results were checked against IGoR. Hypergeometric tests were used in a later analysis to score TCR-TCR, TCR-HLA and TCR-CMV co-occurrence, with a repertoire-size bias correction applied to the TCR pairs. To estimate false discovery rates, a later analysis permuted the HLA or CMV assignments 20 times. A later analysis grouped co-occurring TCRs with DBSCAN, adding TCRdist sequence similarity when clustering within HLA-allele-positive subsets. Repertoires with fewer than 30,000 or more than 120,000 public chains were left out of co-occurrence clustering, as were about five repertoires with anomalous nucleotide sharing. Not all clones reach the TCRdb copy of this immuneACCESS table, which keeps in-frame sequences only. Checked studies attribute under half of the gap to unresolved V genes and leave the rest unexplained. D and trimming were read from the DNA, whereas the V and J calls and clone size are those reported in that table. The sample yields 200,000 to 250,000 clones; more than 85% were counted once. The ten largest account for 0.95% to 1.1% of the sample.

Worth noting for this clone: The antigen this receptor binds is unknown. The sample holds no much larger clone one base away, and base qualities are not on file.

Unmatched junction bases come to 22, with V trimmed by 0 bases and J by 3 bases. Taken from cysteine to phenylalanine, the CDR3 has 21 residues. The only DNA kept is the CDR3, 63 bases in frame from the first base. In the germline V gene, CDR1 corresponds to SGHRS and CDR2 to YFSETQ. The cohort consisted of hundreds of healthy bone marrow donors. At the time of sampling, every cohort member was nominally healthy, though immune exposures that went unrecorded were likely present. The donor was CMV seronegative and was included in the group of several hundred seronegative cohort members. A peripheral blood sample was collected from each donor, and TCR beta sequencing was performed on peripheral blood mononuclear cells. The Qiagen DNeasy Blood Extraction Kit was used to extract genomic DNA from the blood cell samples.

The chain employs TRBV5-1 and TRBJ2-7; 9 central nucleotides agree with TRBD2. This receptor was taken from a woman aged 18-29 years in good health and CMV-seronegative. The sequenced sample consisted of PBMCs. The CDR3 region: CASSLDGWSGLAGRPNYEQYF. The nucleotide sequence reads as follows: TGCGCCAGCAGCTTGGATGGATGGTCTGGGCTAGCGGGAAGACCGAACTACGAGCAGTACTTC.